This T cell receptor beta chain came from a study of shared clonotypes between healthy human individuals. Between the trimmed V and J ends, which lost 4 bases and 3 bases, there was a span of 14 bases. The CDR3 sequence is 14 residues long. From germline, CDR1 is SGDLS and CDR2 YYNGEE. Participating donors were healthy, HIV-negative adults free of recent acute infections or vaccinations. The assay was immunoSEQ multiplex PCR, and TCRdb's table has in-frame clones only and misses some. The sample has roughly 2.4 million clones, about 94% seen once. This clone was seen once. This rearrangement joins TRBV9 to TRBJ2-7, with D perhaps matching TRBD2 (6 bases). The clonotype was recovered from a man between 18 and 29 years old in good health. Sequenced material: naive CD4+ T cells sorted from blood. As to subset: CD45RA+ positively selected. CDR3: CASSRVADYYEQYF. DNA for the CDR3: TGTGCCAGCAGCCGGGTGGCGGACTACTACGAGCAGTACTTC. Filled out from reference TRBV9 and TRBJ2-7, the complete variable domain reads DSGVTQTPKHLITATGQRVTLRCSPRSGDLSVYWYQQSLDQGLQFLIQYYNGEERAKGNILERFSAQQFPDLHSELNLSSLELGDSALYFCASSRVADYYEQYFGPGTRLTVT.